The sequence of this T cell receptor (beta chain) was determined in a study of immune heterogeneity within non-small cell lung tumors (dated by TCRdb to the late 2010s). Describing the broader study: By histology, several squamous cell carcinomas, 10 non-squamous carcinomas and 1 tumor not otherwise specified were included. The study combined whole-exome sequencing, RNA-seq and TCR beta repertoire sequencing of multiple spatially distinct regions from each NSCLC tumor to examine intratumoral immune heterogeneity. Neoantigen binding to each patient's HLA alleles was predicted with netMHCpan-3.0 for mutant peptides of 8 to 11 amino acids. Transcriptome data were available for just 40 or so loci from about a dozen patients, whereas TCR repertoire analysis spanned around 57 tumor loci from 15 or so patients.

By sample share, this clonotype is medium-sized (0.01 to 0.1%). What antigen it recognizes has not been identified. Base qualities are not provided; no much larger clone lies one nucleotide away. Genomic DNA was extracted from bulk tumor tissue and used as the TCR template, and approximately 600 ng gDNA was amplified per sample. During surgery, multiple biopsies were taken from each primary tumor and placed as far apart as possible within the tumor mass. Patients in the study cohort, which was described as untreated, were newly diagnosed NSCLC cases going through curative surgery. Donors were 15 newly diagnosed non-small cell lung cancer patients undergoing surgery with curative intent. Resected tumor masses were reviewed by two independent pathologists. Sequencing was performed only on DNA and RNA samples of high quality. Paper-wide results and their limitations: Within a patient, identical dominant CDR3B clonotypes were found to recur across loci, yet unique high-frequency clones were also harbored in different tumor locations. Local tumor mutational burden and local T-cell repertoire clonality had a statistically significant but moderate positive correlation (R 0.3 to 0.35). High-frequency TCR beta clonotypes were found to be largely distinct between individual patients.

CDR1 and CDR2 are read off the germline V gene (reference sequence) as LNHDA and SQIVND. V is cut by 3 bases and J by 6 bases, and the space between the germline ends is 6 bases. Including the terminal cysteine and phenylalanine, the CDR3 comprises 13 residues. Only the CDR3 DNA stays, 39 bases, in frame from base 1. The TCR beta CDR3 region was amplified with a multiplex PCR system whose first round of 10 cycles used 32 V-gene forward primers and 13 J-gene reverse primers. A QIAGEN Multiplex PCR Kit was used for first-round PCR, and the primer sequences were filed in Chinese patent CN105087789A. In a second PCR round, Illumina universal primers were added with the Phusion High-Fidelity PCR Kit. Paired-end sequencing of TCR libraries was carried out on the Illumina HiSeq X Ten platform at a read length of 151 bp. The original pipeline was this. Cutadapt was used to discard reads without multiplex PCR primers, PEAR merged the read pairs, and MiXCR with default settings called the CDR3 regions. Shannon entropy measured repertoire diversity, and clonality was calculated as one minus the Shannon entropy divided by the ln of the count of productive unique sequences. A clonotype counted as a dominant or high-frequency T-cell clone when its frequency was 0.5% or higher. Using fastp trimming at Q25 and MiXCR clonotype assembly, TCRdb reanalyzed the public sequencing data and kept in-frame beta chains. Rows matching on CDR3 protein sequence are summarized as one entry with the most common DNA and genes. The V and J calls reflect TCRdb's pipeline rather than the authors' work. Recorded for this sample are about 4,600 distinct CDR3 sequences; roughly 36% of them occurred a single time. The ten largest clones add up to about 30% of the sample.

The TCR sequence derives from a woman between 50 and 59 years old with non-small cell lung cancer. The specimen sequenced was lung tumor tissue. The chain is made from TRBV19 and TRBJ1-6, with no confident D gene call. This receptor has the CDR3 CASSIIGNSPLHF. The sequence in DNA is TGTGCCAGTAGTATCATCGGTAATTCACCCCTCCACTTT.